Listed here is a single T cell receptor (beta chain). Its antigen is undetermined. Sequencing used immunoSEQ multiplex PCR; TCRdb keeps in-frame clones, though not all of them. The sample lists some 30,000 clones, nearly 80% occurring once. The data were taken from a study of CD4 T cells in relation to SARS-CoV-2 and coronaviruses. There are 18 residues in the CDR3. The V gene lost 0 bases and the J gene lost 5 bases, with 22 bases spanning the gap. CDR1 and CDR2 from the germline V gene are SGHVS and FQNEAQ. Before the COVID-19 pandemic, during about 2011-2019, CD4+ T cells were taken from unexposed donors. Isolation of CD4+ T cells took place after around 11 days in culture. The study, taken as a whole, reports: Samples before the pandemic and after infection were not matched within any donor.

Sequenced material: CD4+ T cells from PBMCs, cultured in vitro. The chain joins TRBV7-8 to TRBJ1-1, with D possibly TRBD1 on 6 matching bases. This receptor was obtained from a human donor in good health. The CDR3 loop is CASSLARGGARGRTEAFF. CDR3 nucleotide sequence: TGTGCCAGCAGCTTAGCGCGAGGGGGGGCGCGGGGTAGAACTGAAGCTTTCTTT. Combining the CDR3 with reference TRBV7-8 and TRBJ1-1 gives the whole variable domain GAGVSQSPRYKVAKRGQDVALRCDPISGHVSLFWYQQALGQGPEFLTYFQNEAQLDKSGLPSDRFFAERPEGSVSTLKIQRTQQEDSAVYLCASSLARGGARGRTEAFFGQGTRLTVV.